This T cell receptor (beta chain) was sequenced for a study of blood T cell repertoires in COVID-19. Study-level background: Samples of COVID-19 (acute and convalescent) were obtained from the United States, Italy and Spain.

This table comes from immunoSEQ multiplex PCR, and its TCRdb copy is limited to in-frame clones, with some not included. This sample has around 46,000 clones, with approximately 89% found just once. The CDR3 sequence is 16 residues long. Trimming at V came to 6 bases and at J to 5 bases, leaving 12 bases not matched to a gene. The germline V gene has CDR1 SGHTA and CDR2 FQGNSA. Specimen: peripheral blood. The clonotype comes from a man aged 60-69 years with active or convalescent COVID-19. The chain links TRBV7-2 to TRBJ2-1; TRBD2 agrees at 8 bases. The DNA for the CDR3 is TGTGCCAGCAGTCGCGATTCGGGGGGGCCTAACAATGAGCAGTTCTTC. It specifies CASSRDSGGPNNEQFF.